This TCR beta chain was captured by sequencing in a study of T cells after yellow fever vaccination. This clonotype was seen ten or more times. Its specificity is unknown. UMIs and a universal primer site were added when TCR cDNA was made by 5'RACE template switching. TCRdb called the 5' RACE reads again in MiXCR, with one record for every CDR3 protein. The sample carries a few hundred thousand distinct CDR3 sequences, 6.9% recorded once. Study-level results: The booster response re-showed most primary clones: approximately 95% CD4, approximately 90% CD8.

The CDR3 covers 17 residues. Germline V gives CDR1 SGHVS, CDR2 FQNEAQ. V dropped 1 base and J dropped 5 bases, with 19 bases sitting between them. The TCR was taken from a man aged 25-40 years who received the YFV17D yellow fever vaccine. Material: CD4+ T cells sorted from PBMCs, obtained 15 days after the yellow fever booster vaccination. V usage is TRBV7-8 and J usage is TRBJ2-3; no reliable D call. The CDR3 spells CASSLVGVRLVGDTQYF. The CDR3 nucleotides read TGTGCCAGCAGCTTAGTTGGGGTGAGGTTGGTAGGAGATACGCAGTATTTT.